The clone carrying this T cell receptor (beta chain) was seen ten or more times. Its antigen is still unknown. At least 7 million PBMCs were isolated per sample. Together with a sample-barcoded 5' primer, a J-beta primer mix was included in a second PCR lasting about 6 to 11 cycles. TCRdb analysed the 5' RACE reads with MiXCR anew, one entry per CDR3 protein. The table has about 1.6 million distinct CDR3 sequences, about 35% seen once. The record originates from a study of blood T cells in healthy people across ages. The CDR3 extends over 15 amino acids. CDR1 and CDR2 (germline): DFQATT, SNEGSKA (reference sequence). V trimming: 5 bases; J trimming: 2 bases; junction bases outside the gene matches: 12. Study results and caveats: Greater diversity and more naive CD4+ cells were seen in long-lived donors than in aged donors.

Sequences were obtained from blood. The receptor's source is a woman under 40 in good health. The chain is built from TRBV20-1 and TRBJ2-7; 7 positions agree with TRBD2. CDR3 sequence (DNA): TGCAGTGCTGGAGGGACGACTAGCAGTACCTACGAGCAGTACTTC. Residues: CSAGGTTSSTYEQYF.